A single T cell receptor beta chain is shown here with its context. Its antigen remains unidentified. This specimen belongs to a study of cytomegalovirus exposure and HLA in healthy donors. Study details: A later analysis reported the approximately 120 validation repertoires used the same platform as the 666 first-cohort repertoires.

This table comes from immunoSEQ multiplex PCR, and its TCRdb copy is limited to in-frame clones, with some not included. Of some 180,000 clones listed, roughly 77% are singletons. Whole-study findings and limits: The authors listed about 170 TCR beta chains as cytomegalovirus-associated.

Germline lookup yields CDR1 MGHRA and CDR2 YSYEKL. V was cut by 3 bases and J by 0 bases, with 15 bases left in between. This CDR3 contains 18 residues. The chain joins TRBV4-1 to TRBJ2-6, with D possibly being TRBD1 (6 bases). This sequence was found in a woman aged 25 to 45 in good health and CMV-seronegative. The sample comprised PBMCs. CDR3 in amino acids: CASSHPRDTHSGANVLTF. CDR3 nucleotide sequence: TGCGCCAGCAGCCACCCCCGGGACACCCACTCTGGGGCCAACGTCCTGACTTTC.